This T cell receptor beta chain was observed in a study of blood T cell repertoires in COVID-19. Study summary: Collection of acute and convalescent COVID-19 samples took place in the United States, Italy and Spain. The analysed material was cDNA or gDNA that came from T cells, B-cell-depleted T cells, or PBMCs.

One Seattle source followed patients from active infection through their disease course. This clone was observed a single time. CDR3 length equals 17 residues. The germline V gene encodes CDR1 LGHNA and CDR2 YNFKEQ. Between the trimmed V and J ends, which lost 0 bases and 5 bases, there was a span of 17 bases. In the source study's methods: Amplification from reference gene primers served as the basis for estimated nucleated cell counts. Assay used: immunoSEQ multiplex PCR; TCRdb lists only in-frame clones, some missing. D and trimming come from the DNA, and the V and J calls and clone size come from that table. The data hold approximately 250,000 clones, with around 88% observed a single time.

What was sequenced was peripheral blood. The source of this sequence is a woman older than 75 with COVID-19, enrolled during active disease. The chain is built from TRBV4-2 and TRBJ1-5; tentative D call: TRBD1 (5 bases). The CDR3 region is CASSQDFGTSGDQPQHF. CDR3 coding DNA: TGTGCCAGCAGCCAAGACTTCGGGACCTCGGGAGATCAGCCCCAGCATTTT.